The rows below give T cell receptor beta chains drawn from one sample of a study of glioma-infiltrating T cells after dendritic cell vaccination. Here immunoSEQ multiplex PCR was the method, and the copy in TCRdb shows in-frame clones only, minus some. The sample contains tens of thousands of clones, over 75% of which appear only once. This specimen consisted of blood, obtained before dendritic cell vaccination. The receptors here all came from a human donor with glioblastoma. The CDR3 runs from the conserved cysteine through the conserved F or W. Each record gives: V gene, D gene, clone size, J gene, CDR3 DNA, CDR3 protein. A D gene is named only where the DNA matches it firmly. Size tells how often a clone was seen (once, few, many) or the class of an expanded clone, and some rows leave it out.

v_call: TRBV5-6; d_call: TRBD1; clone_size: -; j_call: TRBJ2-2; cdr3_nt: TGTGCCAGCAGCTGGGGACAGGGGGCGGCCGGGGAGCTGTTTTTT; cdr3_aa: CASSWGQGAAGELFF
v_call: TRBV5-6; d_call: TRBD1; clone_size: -; j_call: TRBJ2-1; cdr3_nt: TGTGCCAGCTGGCGGACAGGGAACAATGAGCAGTTCTTC; cdr3_aa: CASWRTGNNEQFF
v_call: TRBV5-1; d_call: -; clone_size: -; j_call: TRBJ1-1; cdr3_nt: TGCGCCAGCAGCTTCACGCAGGGAAAGAGAATGAACACTGAAGCTTTCTTT; cdr3_aa: CASSFTQGKRMNTEAFF
v_call: TRBV5-1; d_call: -; clone_size: -; j_call: TRBJ2-5; cdr3_nt: TGCGCCAGCAGCCGGGCCGGGACTGGCGAAGAGACCCAGTACTTC; cdr3_aa: CASSRAGTGEETQYF
v_call: TRBV5-1; d_call: TRBD2; clone_size: -; j_call: TRBJ2-7; cdr3_nt: TGCGCCAGCAGCTTGGGTCCCGGGAGGAACGAGCAGTACTTC; cdr3_aa: CASSLGPGRNEQYF
v_call: TRBV5-6; d_call: -; clone_size: -; j_call: TRBJ2-7; cdr3_nt: TGTGCCAGCAAAAGGGGTACGGGCGGCTACGAGCAGTACTTC; cdr3_aa: CASKRGTGGYEQYF
v_call: TRBV7-8; d_call: TRBD2; clone_size: -; j_call: TRBJ2-7; cdr3_nt: TGTGCCAGCAGCCCCGGGACTAGCGGGATCTACGAGCAGTACTTC; cdr3_aa: CASSPGTSGIYEQYF
v_call: TRBV6-5; d_call: TRBD2; clone_size: -; j_call: TRBJ2-1; cdr3_nt: TGTGCCAGCAGTTACTTAGCGGGGGGGCCCGATGAGCAGTTCTTC; cdr3_aa: CASSYLAGGPDEQFF
v_call: TRBV6-4; d_call: -; clone_size: -; j_call: TRBJ1-6; cdr3_nt: TGTGCCAGCGCTCCACAGGGAGAGAATTCACCCCTCCACTTT; cdr3_aa: CASAPQGENSPLHF
v_call: TRBV9; d_call: -; clone_size: -; j_call: TRBJ2-2; cdr3_nt: TGTGCCAGCAGCTCACAGAGGAGCGGTAACACCGGGGAGCTGTTTTTT; cdr3_aa: CASSSQRSGNTGELFF
v_call: TRBV23-1; d_call: TRBD1; clone_size: -; j_call: TRBJ2-3; cdr3_nt: TGCGCCAGCAGTCTCGTGGGGGGACAGGGAGACACCACAGATACGCAGTATTTT; cdr3_aa: CASSLVGGQGDTTDTQYF
v_call: TRBV9; d_call: -; clone_size: -; j_call: TRBJ2-2; cdr3_nt: TGTGCCAGCAGCGTAGTTGCGGCCGGGGAGCTGTTTTTT; cdr3_aa: CASSVVAAGELFF
v_call: TRBV9; d_call: TRBD2; clone_size: -; j_call: TRBJ2-1; cdr3_nt: TGTGCCAGCAGCGTAGTCGGGAGGGACCCCTACAATGAGCAGTTCTTC; cdr3_aa: CASSVVGRDPYNEQFF
v_call: TRBV4-1; d_call: -; clone_size: -; j_call: TRBJ1-1; cdr3_nt: TGCGCCAGCAGCCAAGAGGTTTACGGGGAAGCTTTCTTT; cdr3_aa: CASSQEVYGEAFF
v_call: TRBV9; d_call: -; clone_size: -; j_call: TRBJ1-2; cdr3_nt: TGTGCCAGCAGCGTAGTGGGCCACTATGGCTACACCTTC; cdr3_aa: CASSVVGHYGYTF
v_call: TRBV2; d_call: -; clone_size: -; j_call: TRBJ2-1; cdr3_nt: TGTGCCACCCCTTCCTCTGATGAGCAGTTCTTC; cdr3_aa: CATPSSDEQFF
v_call: TRBV4-3; d_call: -; clone_size: -; j_call: TRBJ2-5; cdr3_nt: TGCGCCAGCAGCCAAGGTGGATCAGGGGAGACCCAGTACTTC; cdr3_aa: CASSQGGSGETQYF
v_call: TRBV7-9; d_call: -; clone_size: -; j_call: TRBJ1-2; cdr3_nt: TGTGCCAGCAGCGGACAGTTGGGGTATGGCTACACCTTC; cdr3_aa: CASSGQLGYGYTF
v_call: TRBV5-4; d_call: -; clone_size: -; j_call: TRBJ2-5; cdr3_nt: TGTGCCAGCAGCCCCCTACGGGGGACCCAGTACTTC; cdr3_aa: CASSPLRGTQYF
v_call: TRBV7-8; d_call: TRBD1; clone_size: -; j_call: TRBJ1-2; cdr3_nt: TGTGCCAGCAGCTTAGCGGTTGCAGGACAGGGTAGGGCCATCTATGGCTACACCTTC; cdr3_aa: CASSLAVAGQGRAIYGYTF
v_call: TRBV29-1; d_call: -; clone_size: -; j_call: TRBJ1-4; cdr3_nt: TGCAGCGTCAAGCGGACTGGCGGGGGGAATGAAAAACTGTTTTTT; cdr3_aa: CSVKRTGGGNEKLFF
v_call: TRBV11-2; d_call: TRBD1; clone_size: -; j_call: TRBJ1-1; cdr3_nt: TGTGCCAGCAGCAGGGGGTCGGGGACAGGAGTCATGAACACTGAAGCTTTCTTT; cdr3_aa: CASSRGSGTGVMNTEAFF
v_call: TRBV5-4; d_call: TRBD2; clone_size: -; j_call: TRBJ2-1; cdr3_nt: TGTGCCAGCAGCCCGACTAGCGGATCCTACAATGAGCAGTTCTTC; cdr3_aa: CASSPTSGSYNEQFF
v_call: TRBV29-1; d_call: TRBD1; clone_size: once; j_call: TRBJ1-2; cdr3_nt: TGCAGCGTTGACCCTACAGGGGGCGCAGGGTATGGCTACACCTTC; cdr3_aa: CSVDPTGGAGYGYTF
v_call: TRBV25-1; d_call: -; clone_size: -; j_call: TRBJ2-2; cdr3_nt: TGTGCCGCCAGGGTTGCCGGGGAGCTGTTTTTT; cdr3_aa: CAARVAGELFF
v_call: TRBV6-5; d_call: -; clone_size: -; j_call: TRBJ1-1; cdr3_nt: TGTGCCAGCAGACCCAATACTCTACTGTCTGAAGCTTTCTTT; cdr3_aa: CASRPNTLLSEAFF
v_call: TRBV6-5; d_call: TRBD1; clone_size: -; j_call: TRBJ1-6; cdr3_nt: TGTGCCAGCAGTGAACTATGGGACAGTTCACCCCTCCACTTT; cdr3_aa: CASSELWDSSPLHF
v_call: TRBV7-9; d_call: TRBD2; clone_size: once; j_call: TRBJ2-7; cdr3_nt: TGTGCCAGCAGTTGGGAGGGTTCCTACGAGCAGTACTTC; cdr3_aa: CASSWEGSYEQYF
v_call: TRBV5-5; d_call: -; clone_size: -; j_call: TRBJ1-1; cdr3_nt: TGTGCCAGCAGCTCCCCACGGACGGGGGACACTGAAGCTTTCTTT; cdr3_aa: CASSSPRTGDTEAFF
v_call: TRBV5-4; d_call: TRBD2; clone_size: -; j_call: TRBJ2-6; cdr3_nt: TGTGCCAGCAGCAGTGGACTAGCGGGGGGGTCTGGGGCCAACGTCCTGACTTTC; cdr3_aa: CASSSGLAGGSGANVLTF
v_call: TRBV10-1; d_call: TRBD1; clone_size: few; j_call: TRBJ2-2; cdr3_nt: TGCGCCAGCAGGGCCGGGACAGGGGGCACCGGGGAGCTGTTTTTT; cdr3_aa: CASRAGTGGTGELFF
v_call: TRBV18; d_call: -; clone_size: -; j_call: TRBJ1-5; cdr3_nt: TGTGCCAGCTCACCACCGGGGGGGGTTCAGGGTCAGCCCCAGCATTTT; cdr3_aa: CASSPPGGVQGQPQHF
v_call: TRBV12-5; d_call: TRBD1; clone_size: -; j_call: TRBJ2-5; cdr3_nt: TGTGCTAGTGGTCTGGACAGGGAGACCCAGTACTTC; cdr3_aa: CASGLDRETQYF
v_call: TRBV10-2; d_call: TRBD2; clone_size: -; j_call: TRBJ2-2; cdr3_nt: TGCGCCAGCAGTACCCCCAGCGGGGTCAGGGGGGAGCTGTTTTTT; cdr3_aa: CASSTPSGVRGELFF
v_call: TRBV5-1; d_call: TRBD2; clone_size: -; j_call: TRBJ2-1; cdr3_nt: TGCGCCAGCAGCGCTGCTAGCGGGGGGTTCGATGAGCAGTTCTTC; cdr3_aa: CASSAASGGFDEQFF
v_call: TRBV6-5; d_call: -; clone_size: -; j_call: TRBJ2-7; cdr3_nt: TGTGCCAGCAGTTATCTCCGCGGACAGTTTGTCTACGAGCAGTACTTC; cdr3_aa: CASSYLRGQFVYEQYF
v_call: TRBV9; d_call: TRBD1; clone_size: -; j_call: TRBJ1-4; cdr3_nt: TGTGCCAGCAGCCCCGGACAGGGCGGGGAAAAACTGTTTTTT; cdr3_aa: CASSPGQGGEKLFF
v_call: TRBV11-2; d_call: TRBD1; clone_size: -; j_call: TRBJ1-2; cdr3_nt: TGTGCCAGCAGCTTAGGGCCGACAGGGAACTATGGCTACACCTTC; cdr3_aa: CASSLGPTGNYGYTF
v_call: TRBV6-7; d_call: TRBD2; clone_size: -; j_call: TRBJ2-2; cdr3_nt: TGTGCCAGCAGTTACTCGGGGGGGGAGGAGGTCGGGGAGCTGTTTTTT; cdr3_aa: CASSYSGGEEVGELFF
v_call: TRBV7-3; d_call: -; clone_size: -; j_call: TRBJ2-5; cdr3_nt: TGTGCCAGCAGCTTCACAGGGTTAGAGACCCAGTACTTC; cdr3_aa: CASSFTGLETQYF
v_call: TRBV29-1; d_call: -; clone_size: -; j_call: TRBJ2-2; cdr3_nt: TGCAGCGTTGAGACTCGGGTATCCACGAACACCGGGGAGCTGTTTTTT; cdr3_aa: CSVETRVSTNTGELFF
v_call: TRBV15; d_call: TRBD2; clone_size: once; j_call: TRBJ2-1; cdr3_nt: TGTGCCACCACGTTTTCGGCGGGAGCGTACAATGAGCAGTTCTTC; cdr3_aa: CATTFSAGAYNEQFF
v_call: TRBV18; d_call: -; clone_size: -; j_call: TRBJ2-1; cdr3_nt: TGTGCCAGCTCGGTCGGGGGAGAGGGTGAGCAGTTCTTC; cdr3_aa: CASSVGGEGEQFF
v_call: TRBV27; d_call: -; clone_size: few; j_call: TRBJ1-1; cdr3_nt: TGTGCCAGCAGCTTTGGAGGGAACACTGAAGCTTTCTTT; cdr3_aa: CASSFGGNTEAFF
v_call: TRBV2; d_call: TRBD1; clone_size: -; j_call: TRBJ1-2; cdr3_nt: TGTGCCAGCAGCGGGACAGGGGTAGGTGGCTACACCTTC; cdr3_aa: CASSGTGVGGYTF
v_call: TRBV2; d_call: TRBD1; clone_size: -; j_call: TRBJ1-1; cdr3_nt: TGTGCCAGCAGTGAGGACAGGGGGCGAGGCACTGAAGCTTTCTTT; cdr3_aa: CASSEDRGRGTEAFF
v_call: TRBV7-9; d_call: -; clone_size: few; j_call: TRBJ2-7; cdr3_nt: TGTGCCAGCAGTTCCCCGACACACTCCTACGAGCAGTACTTC; cdr3_aa: CASSSPTHSYEQYF
v_call: TRBV5-1; d_call: -; clone_size: -; j_call: TRBJ1-1; cdr3_nt: TGCGCCAGCAGCCCCCCGTTGGGGGGCACTGAAGCTTTCTTT; cdr3_aa: CASSPPLGGTEAFF
v_call: TRBV11-2; d_call: -; clone_size: -; j_call: TRBJ2-7; cdr3_nt: TGTGCCAGCAGCTTTACGCGGGACTACGAGCAGTACTTC; cdr3_aa: CASSFTRDYEQYF
v_call: TRBV18; d_call: TRBD1; clone_size: -; j_call: TRBJ1-6; cdr3_nt: TGTGCCAGCTCACCCGGACAGGGGGCTTCACCCCTCCACTTT; cdr3_aa: CASSPGQGASPLHF
v_call: TRBV5-6; d_call: TRBD2; clone_size: -; j_call: TRBJ2-4; cdr3_nt: TGTGCCAGCAGCTTGTGGGGACTATTAGCCAAAAACATTCAGTACTTC; cdr3_aa: CASSLWGLLAKNIQYF
v_call: TRBV2; d_call: TRBD1; clone_size: -; j_call: TRBJ2-1; cdr3_nt: TGTGCCAGCAGTGAAATAGACAGGGCCCACAATGAGCAGTTCTTC; cdr3_aa: CASSEIDRAHNEQFF
v_call: TRBV6-6; d_call: -; clone_size: -; j_call: TRBJ2-6; cdr3_nt: TGTGCCAGCCATTTTCAGGAGGCGGCTGGGGCCAACGTCCTGACTTTC; cdr3_aa: CASHFQEAAGANVLTF
v_call: TRBV19; d_call: TRBD1; clone_size: -; j_call: TRBJ1-2; cdr3_nt: TGTGCCAGTAGGGGACAGGGAAAAAACTATGGCTACACCTTC; cdr3_aa: CASRGQGKNYGYTF
v_call: TRBV6-5; d_call: -; clone_size: -; j_call: TRBJ2-7; cdr3_nt: TGTGCCAGCAGTTACGACCGAGGAGCCTACGAGCAGTACTTC; cdr3_aa: CASSYDRGAYEQYF
v_call: TRBV6-1; d_call: TRBD2; clone_size: -; j_call: TRBJ2-3; cdr3_nt: TGTGCCAGCACCCCGGGGGGGCGGGGAACAGATACGCAGTATTTT; cdr3_aa: CASTPGGRGTDTQYF
v_call: TRBV10-3; d_call: -; clone_size: -; j_call: TRBJ1-2; cdr3_nt: TGTGCCTCCCAGGGTCAAGGGGTAGGGTATGGCTACACCTTC; cdr3_aa: CASQGQGVGYGYTF
v_call: TRBV7-2; d_call: TRBD2; clone_size: -; j_call: TRBJ2-5; cdr3_nt: TGTGCCAGCAGCGGTAGCGGGAGGTCTGAGGAGACCCAGTACTTC; cdr3_aa: CASSGSGRSEETQYF
v_call: TRBV6-1; d_call: -; clone_size: -; j_call: TRBJ2-7; cdr3_nt: TGCGCCAGCAGTCCCCGCTCCTACGAGCAGTACTTC; cdr3_aa: CASSPRSYEQYF